Listed here is a single T cell receptor (beta chain). The sample comes from a study of blood T cell repertoires in COVID-19. The CDR3 length is 15 residues. V lost 5 bases, J lost 7 bases, and 5 bases stayed unmatched. Germline loops: CDR1 MNHEY, CDR2 SVGAGI. The protocol was immunoSEQ multiplex PCR, while the TCRdb copy is restricted to in-frame clones and leaves out a portion. The sample holds roughly 190,000 clones, around 82% seen once. The sequencing sample was made of PBMCs or T cells enriched from blood (not recorded which). This receptor was obtained from a woman in her fifties or sixties with acute COVID-19. The V gene is TRBV6-5, the J gene TRBJ1-6, with TRBD1 identical over 10 bases. This chain's CDR3 is CASSRAGQGNSPLHF. Written as DNA, the CDR3 is TGTGCCAGCAGTCGGGCGGGACAGGGGAATTCACCCCTCCACTTT.